These 10 T cell receptor beta chains originate from one sample sequenced in a study of T-cell reconstitution after alpha-beta-depleted transplantation in children. For TCRbeta, the library was prepared with unique molecular identifiers. TCRdb re-called the PCR reads with MiXCR, one entry per CDR3 protein. Among tens of thousands of distinct CDR3 sequences listed, about 50% were seen once. The sequencing here drew on peripheral blood, taken before TCRalphabeta/CD19-depleted stem cell transplant. These receptors all stem from a boy under two years old with SCID, due to receive a stem cell transplant.

The chain combines TRBV6-5 with TRBJ2-2; 14 nucleotides align to TRBD2. Trimming removed 2 bases from V and 1 base from J; junction bases left unmatched: 3. The germline gives CDR1 MNHEY, CDR2 SVGAGI. CDR3 length: 18 amino acids. Here the CDR3 reads CASSYEGLAGVNTGELFF. In DNA, the CDR3 is TGTGCCAGCAGTTACGAGGGACTAGCGGGGGTGAACACCGGGGAGCTGTTTTTT.

The genes are TRBV9 and TRBJ1-1; D is perhaps TRBD1 (5 bases). The CDR3 length is 12 residues. V lost 2 bases to trimming and J lost 10 bases, with 12 bases between them. Per the germline V gene, CDR1 is SGDLS and CDR2 is YYNGEE. CDR3 bases: TGTGCCAGCAGCGTGCAGGGCGGTGGAGCTTTCTTT. It translates to CASSVQGGGAFF.

Here the CDR3 DNA reads TGCAGTGCTTTTACCGGGACAGGGGTCTACGAGCAGTACTTC. It codes for CSAFTGTGVYEQYF. This sequence joins TRBV20-1 and TRBJ2-7; TRBD1 matches at 10 bases. The CDR3 spans 14 residues. The germline V gene has CDR1 DFQATT and CDR2 SNEGSKA (reference sequence). With 5 bases clipped from V and 3 bases from J, the junction kept 7 bases outside the gene matches.

The V and J genes are TRBV5-6 and TRBJ1-2, with D possibly being TRBD1 (5 bases). The length of the CDR3 is 15 residues. Germline V lookup: CDR1 SGHDT, CDR2 YYEEEE. V was trimmed by 5 bases and J by 0 bases, leaving 14 bases between them. CDR3 DNA sequence: TGTGCCAGCAGTGGAGACAGTTTAGCTAACTATGGCTACACCTTC. The encoded protein is CASSGDSLANYGYTF.

The table lists this clonotype with a count of one. V and J are TRBV5-6 and TRBJ1-3, with unresolved D. From germline, CDR1 is SGHDT and CDR2 YYEEEE. The CDR3 covers 16 residues. Trimming stripped 2 bases from V and 0 bases from J, with 12 bases between. The CDR3 sequence is CASSLGLLYSGNTIYF. The CDR3 coding sequence is TGTGCCAGCAGCTTAGGCCTTCTATACTCTGGAAACACCATATATTTT.

The chain uses TRBV3-1 and TRBJ2-3; D is possibly TRBD2 (7 bases). In germline, CDR1 is LGHDT, CDR2 YNNKEL (reference sequence). The CDR3 consists of 17 residues. The V end was cut by 11 bases, the J end by 7 bases, with 31 bases between. DNA of the CDR3: TGTGCCTGCTCCGCCCGATTCATGGCGGGGGCCGCCTATACGCAGTATTTT. It yields the protein CACSARFMAGAAYTQYF.

This clonotype has at least ten counts. The chain couples TRBV7-9 to TRBJ1-1; D not resolved. V was pared by 2 bases and J by 7 bases, with 5 bases between. CDR3 length equals 11 residues. The V gene's germline CDR1 is SEHNR and CDR2 FQNEAQ (reference sequence). The CDR3 protein is CASSLLVEAFF. CDR3 coding DNA: TGTGCCAGCAGCTTATTGGTTGAAGCTTTCTTT.

The chain recombines TRBV6-1 with TRBJ2-7; D ambiguous. Per germline, CDR1 MNHNS and CDR2 SASEGT. This CDR3 has 13 residues. Trimming removed 5 bases at V and 0 bases at J, with 8 bases between. The CDR3 DNA is TGTGCCAGCAGTCCCGGGTCCTCCTACGAGCAGTACTTC. Translation: CASSPGSSYEQYF.

The V gene is TRBV5-1, the J gene TRBJ2-7; 8 positions agree with TRBD1. This CDR3 has 13 amino acids. V lost 4 bases and J lost 5; bases outside the gene matches: 5. The germline gives CDR1 SGHRS, CDR2 YFSETQ. Written as DNA, the CDR3 is TGCGCCAGCAGCCCAGGACAGGGCAACGAGCAGTACTTC. Its translation: CASSPGQGNEQYF.

J is TRBJ2-3 and V is TRBV13, with D unclear. CDR3 length: 15 residues. Deletions cut 7 bases from V and 5 bases from J, with 19 bases between. Germline CDR1 PRHDT, CDR2 FYEKMQ (reference sequence). The CDR3 DNA sequence: TGTGCCAGCACCGCCCTGGCTAGTCAGCAAGATACGCAGTATTTT. Protein product: CASTALASQQDTQYF.